These 29 T cell receptor beta chains originate from one sample sequenced in a study of patients and donors after allogeneic stem cell transplantation. TCRdb analysed the RT-PCR reads with MiXCR anew, one entry per CDR3 protein. The data hold almost 90,000 distinct CDR3 sequences, with around 5% observed a single time. Sequencing was done on a sample of blood, either unsorted or a sorted T cell fraction (not recorded which). These TCRs come from a human donor who was either an allogeneic HSCT recipient or a stem cell or donor lymphocyte infusion donor (not recorded which). It is not recorded whose cells these are; they may come from a transplant donor.

This rearrangement joins TRBV20-1 to TRBJ2-3; 10 positions match TRBD2. J lost 2 bases, V lost 3 bases, and 8 bases had no gene match. The length of the CDR3 is 16 residues. Germline loops: CDR1 DFQATT, CDR2 SNEGSKA (reference sequence). CDR3 region: CSASPTSGTYTDTQYF. In DNA, the CDR3 is TGCAGTGCTAGCCCTACTAGCGGGACCTACACAGATACGCAGTATTTT.

This clonotype came up many times. This rearrangement joins TRBV6-5 to TRBJ1-6; D call uncertain. Trimming removed 2 bases at V and 10 bases at J, with 15 bases between. Per the germline V gene, CDR1 is MNHEY and CDR2 is SVGAGI. CDR3 length: 15 amino acids. CDR3 in DNA: TGTGCCAGCAGTTACGGTACCAACTACCTATCACCCCTCCACTTT. Translating gives CASSYGTNYLSPLHF.

This clonotype was picked up many times. This rearrangement joins TRBV5-1 to TRBJ2-2; the D is unclear. The V end was cut by 0 bases, the J end by 6 bases, with 3 bases between. Germline V gene data show CDR1 as SGHRS and CDR2 as YFSETQ. This CDR3 has 12 residues. CDR3 residues: CASSLGAGELFF. The CDR3 nucleotides are TGCGCCAGCAGCTTGGGTGCCGGGGAGCTGTTTTTT.

In its sample, this clonotype was seen many times. The V call is TRBV10-3, the J call TRBJ1-1, with 7 bases fitting TRBD1. The CDR3 consists of 12 residues. CDR1 and CDR2 (germline): ENHRY, SYGVKD. The ends lost 7 bases at V and 7 bases at J; junction bases unmatched: 6. This chain's CDR3 is CAINTQGNEAFF. In DNA form, the CDR3 reads TGTGCCATCAATACACAGGGGAATGAAGCTTTCTTT.

This clonotype has more than one count but fewer than ten. The chain links TRBV12-3 or TRBV12-4 to TRBJ2-5; 8 nucleotides agree with TRBD1. There are 16 residues in the CDR3. Trimming at V came to 6 bases and at J to 4 bases, leaving 13 bases not matched to a gene. CDR3 in DNA: TGTGCCAGCAGCAACCCCGCCGGGACAGGCGGAGAGACCCAGTACTTC. It specifies CASSNPAGTGGETQYF.

This chain connects TRBV20-1 to TRBJ1-4; 7 bases line up with TRBD1. Per germline, CDR1 DFQATT and CDR2 SNEGSKA (reference sequence). The CDR3 loop spans 14 amino acids. The V and J ends lost 4 bases and 10 bases, in that order; junction bases with no gene match: 12. The CDR3, as DNA: TGCAGTGCTACCACCTACAGGGGACGGGGAAAACTGTTTTTT. Its translation is CSATTYRGRGKLFF.

This clonotype was recorded many times. One junction end does not reproduce the germline sequence, and a read error may be involved. The chain recombines TRBV5-1 with TRBJ1-4; the D is unclear. Looked up from germline, CDR1 is SGHRS and CDR2 is YFSETQ. The CDR3 has 15 amino acids. The CDR3 reads CASSLAGSDNGKLFF. CDR3 nucleotides: TGCGCCAGCAGCTTGGCCGGATCTGATAATGGAAAACTGTTTTTT.

This clonotype was observed a handful of times. The J gene is TRBJ2-2, the V gene TRBV7-9; D not resolved. V lost 4 bases to trimming and J lost 8 bases, with 11 bases between them. From germline, CDR1 is SEHNR and CDR2 FQNEAQ (reference sequence). There are 13 residues in the CDR3. The CDR3 here is CASSSVLRGELFF. Written as DNA, the CDR3 is TGTGCCAGCAGCTCCGTTCTGAGGGGGGAGCTGTTTTTT.

The rearrangement joins TRBV3-1 to TRBJ1-1; TRBD1 matches at 9 bases. Per the germline V gene, CDR1 is LGHDT and CDR2 is YNNKEL (reference sequence). The CDR3 extends over 15 amino acids. V was clipped by 5 bases and J by 6 bases; unmatched bases: 10. In DNA form, the CDR3 reads TGTGCCAGCAGCTCTTCGGGGACAGGGTACGCTGAAGCTTTCTTT. Its translation is CASSSSGTGYAEAFF.

This clonotype was detected ten times or more. The V call is TRBV6-1, the J call TRBJ1-5; D is possibly TRBD1 (5 bases). Germline V CDR1 and CDR2: MNHNS, SASEGT. With 3 bases removed from V and 10 bases from J, the gap between germline ends came to 10 bases. The CDR3 consists of 12 residues. The CDR3 coding sequence is TGTGCCAGCAGTGACGGGGCCATACCCCAGCATTTT. Translating it yields CASSDGAIPQHF.

This rearrangement joins TRBV18 to TRBJ1-3, with D perhaps TRBD1 (5 bases). In germline, CDR1 is KGHSH, CDR2 LQKENI. This CDR3 is 19 amino acids long. The V end lost 0 bases, the J end lost 0 bases, and 18 bases lay between the germline ends. DNA of the CDR3: TGTGCCAGCTCACCACCGATGAGCGCAGGGAGCCACTCTGGAAACACCATATATTTT. Encoded protein: CASSPPMSAGSHSGNTIYF.

Only a few counts were recorded for this clonotype. The rearrangement links TRBV6-1 to TRBJ1-1, with 7 bases aligning to TRBD1. Germline lookup yields CDR1 MNHNS and CDR2 SASEGT. The CDR3 covers 12 residues. The V gene end was trimmed by 10 bases and the J gene end by 3 bases; junction bases not matched to a gene: 5. The CDR3 here is CAIRQGDTEAFF. The DNA for the CDR3 is TGTGCCATCAGACAGGGTGACACTGAAGCTTTCTTT.

This clonotype has just a few counts. The V call is TRBV5-4, the J call TRBJ2-5; either TRBD1 or TRBD2 may fit D (6 bases each). V was trimmed by 3 bases and J by 4 bases, leaving 19 bases between them. Germline CDR1 SGHNT, CDR2 YYREEE (reference sequence). This CDR3 has 16 residues. CDR3 sequence reads: CASSSRQEGTGETQYF. For the CDR3, the DNA is TGTGCCAGCAGCTCCCGACAGGAGGGCACTGGAGAGACCCAGTACTTC.

With respect to this clonotype: With a much larger clone just one base away, this may be a read error. V is TRBV3-1 and J is TRBJ2-2; perhaps TRBD1 as D (6 bases). The germline gives CDR1 LGHDT, CDR2 YNNKEL (reference sequence). The CDR3 is made up of 13 amino acids. The V end lost 4 bases, the J end lost 7 bases, and 10 bases lay between the germline ends. CDR3 coding DNA: TGTGCCAGCAGCCGTAGGGACATCGGGGAGCTGTTTTTT. This translates into CASSRRDIGELFF.

V gene TRBV15 combines with J gene TRBJ2-3, with 8 bases aligning to TRBD1. The V gene end was trimmed by 8 bases and the J gene end by 2 bases; junction bases not matched to a gene: 15. Germline V gene sequence: CDR1 LNHNV, CDR2 YYDKDF (reference sequence). This CDR3 comprises 17 residues. CDR3 protein: CATLDRTGNRYTDTQYF. CDR3 nucleotide sequence: TGTGCCACCCTAGACAGGACAGGGAACCGTTACACAGATACGCAGTATTTT.

This clonotype came up many times. J is TRBJ1-2 and V is TRBV6-1, with D maybe TRBD1 (6 bases). The V and J ends lost 0 bases and 4 bases respectively, with 15 bases between them. Germline assignment: CDR1 MNHNS and CDR2 SASEGT. The CDR3 is 16 amino acids. The CDR3 nucleotides read TGTGCCAGCAGTGAAGCTCTAAGGAGGGGGATCTATGGCTACACCTTC. Its protein is CASSEALRRGIYGYTF.

This clonotype has a count of ten or more. The genes are TRBV10-1 and TRBJ2-4; the match to TRBD1 covers 9 bases. Germline-derived CDR1 and CDR2 are WNHNN and SYGVQD (reference sequence). CDR3 length: 13 residues. After removal of 2 bases from V and 12 bases from J, the junction contained 5 bases not matched to a gene. CDR3 in amino acids: CASSEGTGTPQYF. CDR3 in DNA: TGCGCCAGCAGTGAGGGGACAGGGACCCCTCAGTACTTC.

This clonotype turned up a few times. One end of the junction varies from germline; a read error may be responsible. This chain connects TRBV3-1 to TRBJ2-1; D call uncertain. CDR1 and CDR2 from the germline V gene are LGHDT and YNNKEL (reference sequence). CDR3 size: 12 residues. The CDR3 DNA is TGTGCCAGCAGCCAAGTAAGATGGCCTATCCTCTTC. Translating gives CASSQVRWPILF.

This clonotype was observed many times. The chain carries TRBV5-6 and TRBJ2-7; 11 bases are shared with TRBD2. The CDR3 totals 13 residues. Germline V CDR1 and CDR2: SGHDT, YYEEEE. V shed 3 bases, J shed 4 bases, and the junction held 0 bases outside the gene matches. The CDR3 protein is CASSWTSGYEQYF. CDR3 in DNA: TGTGCCAGCAGCTGGACTAGCGGGTACGAGCAGTACTTC.

This clonotype was picked up many times. V is TRBV7-8 and J is TRBJ1-2, with D perhaps TRBD1 (5 bases). The germline V gene has CDR1 SGHVS and CDR2 FQNEAQ. This CDR3 region has 14 residues. Trimming took 3 bases from V and 3 from J, leaving 11 bases between them. DNA for the CDR3: TGTGCCAGCAGCTTCCAGGGAATCGACTATGGCTACACCTTC. It is translated as CASSFQGIDYGYTF. Based on the CDR3 plus reference TRBV7-8 and TRBJ1-2, the full variable domain is GAGVSQSPRYKVAKRGQDVALRCDPISGHVSLFWYQQALGQGPEFLTYFQNEAQLDKSGLPSDRFFAERPEGSVSTLKIQRTQQEDSAVYLCASSFQGIDYGYTFGSGTRLTVV.

This clonotype was seen repeatedly, ten times or more. The gene calls are TRBV7-2 and TRBJ2-3, with 7 bases fitting TRBD2. CDR3 length: 14 amino acids. Per germline, CDR1 SGHTA and CDR2 FQGNSA. After removal of 5 bases from V and 2 bases from J, the junction contained 4 bases not matched to a gene. CDR3: CASSRTSPTDTQYF. The CDR3 region has the DNA TGTGCCAGCAGCCGGACTAGTCCCACAGATACGCAGTATTTT.

This clonotype was picked up many times. The genes are TRBV29-1 and TRBJ2-5, with TRBD1 as a possible D gene (5 bases). The V gene's germline CDR1 is SQVTM and CDR2 ANQGSEA. There are 13 residues in the CDR3. The V and J ends lost 7 bases and 4 bases respectively, with 16 bases between them. The CDR3 loop is CSAQGSMGETQYF. The CDR3 DNA reads as TGCAGCGCCCAGGGCTCAATGGGAGAGACCCAGTACTTC. Using reference TRBV29-1 and TRBJ2-5 for the parts outside the CDR3, the full variable domain is SAVISQKPSRDICQRGTSLTIQCQVDSQVTMMFWYRQQPGQSLTLIATANQGSEATYESGFVIDKFPISRPNLTFSTLTVSNMSPEDSSIYLCSAQGSMGETQYFGPGTRLLVL.

This clonotype has at least ten counts. The chain recombines TRBV10-3 with TRBJ2-5, with unresolved D. The CDR3 extends over 14 amino acids. Germline V gene data show CDR1 as ENHRY and CDR2 as SYGVKD. V lost 6 bases and J 1 base, leaving 12 bases between the germline ends. As DNA, the CDR3 is TGTGCCATCAGAGCTGGTCCAGTCCAAGAGACCCAGTACTTC. As protein: CAIRAGPVQETQYF.

This clonotype came up many times. The rearrangement uses TRBV7-2 and TRBJ1-2; the match to TRBD1 covers 9 bases. The CDR3 runs to 14 residues. Trimming at V came to 10 bases and at J to 4 bases, leaving 10 bases not matched to a gene. Germline V gene data show CDR1 as SGHTA and CDR2 as FQGNSA. The CDR3 bases are TGTGCCATGAAAAAGGACAGGGGCCCCTATGGCTACACCTTC. Its translation: CAMKKDRGPYGYTF.

This clonotype has ten or more counts. The chain employs TRBV5-1 and TRBJ2-7; D perhaps matches TRBD2 (6 bases). The length of the CDR3 is 14 residues. Germline V lookup: CDR1 SGHRS, CDR2 YFSETQ. Between the trimmed V and J ends, which lost 7 bases and 3 bases, there was a span of 17 bases. In DNA form, the CDR3 reads TGCGCCAGCGCGAACGGCGGGGCTAACTACGAGCAGTACTTC. Translated: CASANGGANYEQYF.

The gene calls are TRBV18 and TRBJ2-3; 7 bases are a match to TRBD2. The J segment lost 2 bases and the V segment lost 6 bases, leaving 8 bases of the junction unmatched. From germline, CDR1 is KGHSH and CDR2 LQKENI. The CDR3 is 15 amino acids. This CDR3 is CASSQLAAFTDTQYF. CDR3 nucleotides: TGTGCCAGCTCTCAGCTAGCGGCCTTCACAGATACGCAGTATTTT. Full variable domain (missing parts from reference TRBV18 and TRBJ2-3): NAGVMQNPRHLVRRRGQEARLRCSPMKGHSHVYWYRQLPEEGLKFMVYLQKENIIDESGMPKERFSAEFPKEGPSILRIQQVVRGDSAAYFCASSQLAAFTDTQYFGPGTRLTVL.

The DNA for the CDR3 is TGTGCCAGTACCCCACGGGACAGGGGGGATCAGCCCCAGCATTTT. This translates into CASTPRDRGDQPQHF. The chain couples TRBV19 to TRBJ1-5; 11 bases line up with TRBD1. The CDR3 covers 15 residues. V lost 7 bases to trimming and J lost 5 bases; unmatched junction nucleotides: 7. CDR1 is LNHDA, CDR2 SQIVND, per germline (reference sequence).

This clonotype was found many times. This chain joins TRBV29-1 and TRBJ1-5; possible D gene TRBD1, 5 bases. Germline CDR1 SQVTM, CDR2 ANQGSEA. The ends were cut back, 7 bases at V and 9 bases at J, with 19 bases in the middle. The CDR3 consists of 13 residues. CDR3 DNA sequence: TGCAGCGCCCTAATCCGGGACCGGGGGCCCCAGCATTTT. Amino acids: CSALIRDRGPQHF.

The chain couples TRBV20-1 to TRBJ2-5, with 8 bases matching TRBD1. The CDR3 has 13 residues. The junction had 3 bases not matched to a gene; V was cut back by 1 base and J by 5 bases. The germline V gene has CDR1 DFQATT and CDR2 SNEGSKA (reference sequence). The CDR3 loop reads CSARADRAETQYF. Written as DNA, the CDR3 is TGCAGTGCTAGAGCGGACAGGGCGGAGACCCAGTACTTC.